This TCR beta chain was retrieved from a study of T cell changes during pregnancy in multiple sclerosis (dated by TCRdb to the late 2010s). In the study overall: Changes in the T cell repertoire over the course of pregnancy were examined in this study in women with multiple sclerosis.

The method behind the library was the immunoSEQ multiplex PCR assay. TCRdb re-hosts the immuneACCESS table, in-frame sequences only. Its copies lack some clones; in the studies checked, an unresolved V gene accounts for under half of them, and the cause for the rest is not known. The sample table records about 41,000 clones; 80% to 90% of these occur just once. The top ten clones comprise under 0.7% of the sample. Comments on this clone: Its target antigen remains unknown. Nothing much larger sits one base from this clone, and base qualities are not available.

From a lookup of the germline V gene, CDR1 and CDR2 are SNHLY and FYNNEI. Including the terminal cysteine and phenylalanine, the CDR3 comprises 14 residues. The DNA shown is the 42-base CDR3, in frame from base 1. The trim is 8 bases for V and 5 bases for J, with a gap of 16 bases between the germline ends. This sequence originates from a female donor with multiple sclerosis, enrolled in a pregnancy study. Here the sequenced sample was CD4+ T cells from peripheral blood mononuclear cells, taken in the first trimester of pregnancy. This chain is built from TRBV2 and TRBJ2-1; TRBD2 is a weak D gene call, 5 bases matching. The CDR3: CASDPSGFNNEQFF. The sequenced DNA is TGTGCCAGCGACCCCAGCGGATTTAACAATGAGCAGTTCTTC.